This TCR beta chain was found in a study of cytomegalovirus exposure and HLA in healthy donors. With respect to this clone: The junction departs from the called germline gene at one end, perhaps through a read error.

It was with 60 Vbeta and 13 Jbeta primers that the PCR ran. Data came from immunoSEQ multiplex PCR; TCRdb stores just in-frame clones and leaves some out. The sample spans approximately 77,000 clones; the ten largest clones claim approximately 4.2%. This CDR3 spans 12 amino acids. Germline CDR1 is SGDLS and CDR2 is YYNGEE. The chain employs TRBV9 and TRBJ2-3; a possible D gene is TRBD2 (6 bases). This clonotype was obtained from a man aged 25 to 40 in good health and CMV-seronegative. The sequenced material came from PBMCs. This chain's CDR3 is CASSGNTDTQYF. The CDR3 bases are TGTGCCAGTAGCGGTAACACAGATACGCAGTATTTT.